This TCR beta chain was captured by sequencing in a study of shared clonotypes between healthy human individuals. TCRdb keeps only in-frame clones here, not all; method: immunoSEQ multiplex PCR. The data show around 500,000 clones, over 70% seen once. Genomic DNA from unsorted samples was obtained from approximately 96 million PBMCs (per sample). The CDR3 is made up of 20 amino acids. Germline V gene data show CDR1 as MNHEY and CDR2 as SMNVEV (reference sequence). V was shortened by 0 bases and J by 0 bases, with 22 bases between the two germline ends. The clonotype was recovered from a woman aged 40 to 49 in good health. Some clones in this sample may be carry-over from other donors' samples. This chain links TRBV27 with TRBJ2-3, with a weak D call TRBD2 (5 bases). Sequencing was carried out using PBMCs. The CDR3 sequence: CASSLSPLHKQRRSTDTQYF. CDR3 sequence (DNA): TGTGCCAGCAGTTTATCGCCCCTTCACAAGCAAAGGAGGAGCACAGATACGCAGTATTTT.